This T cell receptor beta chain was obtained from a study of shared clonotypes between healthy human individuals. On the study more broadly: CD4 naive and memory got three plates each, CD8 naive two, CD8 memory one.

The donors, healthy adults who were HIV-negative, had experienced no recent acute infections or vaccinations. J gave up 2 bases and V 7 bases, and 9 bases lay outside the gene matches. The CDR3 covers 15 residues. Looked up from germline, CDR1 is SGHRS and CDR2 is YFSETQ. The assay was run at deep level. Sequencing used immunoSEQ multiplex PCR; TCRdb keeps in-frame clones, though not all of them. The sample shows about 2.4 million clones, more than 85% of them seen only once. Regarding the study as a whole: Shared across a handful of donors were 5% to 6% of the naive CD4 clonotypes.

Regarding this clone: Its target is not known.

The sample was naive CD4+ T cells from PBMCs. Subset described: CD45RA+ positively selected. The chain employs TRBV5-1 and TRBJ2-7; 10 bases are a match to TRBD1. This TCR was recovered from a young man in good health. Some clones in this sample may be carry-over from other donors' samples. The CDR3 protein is CASGPGTGEAYEQYF. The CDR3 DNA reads TGCGCCAGCGGGCCTGGGACAGGGGAGGCCTACGAGCAGTACTTC.